The next 30 T cell receptor beta chains were all read from a single sample in a study of OX40 agonist ivuxolimab in advanced cancers. Clones were sequenced by immunoSEQ multiplex PCR, and TCRdb holds only the in-frame ones, with some missing. This table holds about 76,000 clones, almost 85% found once. The sequencing here drew on CD4+ or CD8+ T cells sorted from blood, taken in a trial of the OX40 agonist ivuxolimab. Every receptor here comes from an adult with an advanced solid tumor such as melanoma, head and neck, liver or kidney cancer.

CDR3: CASSPSRGLNTEAFF. The CDR3 DNA reads as TGTGCCAGCAGCCCATCACGAGGGCTTAACACTGAAGCTTTCTTT. The V and J genes are TRBV7-8 and TRBJ1-1; D is uncertain. Germline V gene lookup returns CDR1 SGHVS and CDR2 FQNEAQ. Deletions cut 5 bases from V and 2 bases from J, with 15 bases between. The length of the CDR3 is 15 residues.

This chain links TRBV12-2 with TRBJ1-4; the table's D call TRBD1 went unverified against the DNA. TRBV12-2 is an annotated pseudogene. The CDR3 totals 15 residues. The CDR3 DNA reads as TGTGCAAGTCGCTTCAGGGGGCAGGTTAATGAAAAACTGTTTTTT. This codes for CASRFRGQVNEKLFF.

CDR3 DNA: TGCGCCAGCAGCTTGTATCCGGGGTCGACTGAAGCTTTCTTT. Translated, it gives CASSLYPGSTEAFF. The J gene is TRBJ1-1, the V gene TRBV5-1, with D uncertain. Trimming stripped 1 base from V and 5 bases from J, with 12 bases between. Germline assignment: CDR1 SGHRS and CDR2 YFSETQ. CDR3 length equals 14 residues.

The chain has TRBV5-1 and TRBJ2-3, with D perhaps TRBD2 (5 bases). Between the trimmed V and J ends, which lost 1 base and 1 base, there was a span of 7 bases. The CDR3 is 14 residues long. CDR1 is SGHRS, CDR2 YFSETQ, per germline. In DNA form, the CDR3 reads TGCGCCAGCAGCTTGCGGGGTGGCACAGATACGCAGTATTTT. It encodes CASSLRGGTDTQYF.

The rearrangement joins TRBV5-1 to TRBJ1-2; 10 positions agree with TRBD1. Trimming cost V 0 bases and J 7 bases; bases outside gene matches: 0. In germline, CDR1 is SGHRS, CDR2 YFSETQ. CDR3 length equals 13 residues. CDR3 protein: CASSLGQGAGYTF. The CDR3 DNA is TGCGCCAGCAGCTTGGGACAGGGGGCTGGCTACACCTTC. Full variable domain (outside the CDR3, taken from reference TRBV5-1 and TRBJ1-2): KAGVTQTPRYLIKTRGQQVTLSCSPISGHRSVSWYQQTPGQGLQFLFEYFSETQRNKGNFPGRFSGRQFSNSRSEMNVSTLELGDSALYLCASSLGQGAGYTFGSGTRLTVV.

The CDR3 sequence is CASSLDSGVEQYF. The CDR3 DNA reads TGTGCCAGCAGCTTGGATTCCGGGGTCGAGCAGTACTTC. The chain joins TRBV5-6 to TRBJ2-7; perhaps TRBD2 as D (5 bases). Trimming stripped 0 bases from V and 6 bases from J, with 10 bases between. Germline V gives CDR1 SGHDT, CDR2 YYEEEE. CDR3 length: 13 residues.

The CDR3 DNA is TGTGCCTCCTCCCGGGGGCTGGGTTCACCCCTCCACTTT. Translated: CASSRGLGSPLHF. The chain combines TRBV30 with TRBJ1-6; TRBD1 is a possible D gene (6 bases). V gave up 7 bases and J gave up 9 bases, with 16 bases separating them. CDR3 size: 13 residues. Germline CDR1 and CDR2: GTSNPN and SVGIG (reference sequence).

The chain joins TRBV6-5 to TRBJ2-7; possibly TRBD1 for D (6 bases). Trimming removed 0 bases at V and 3 bases at J, with 15 bases between. In germline, CDR1 is MNHEY, CDR2 SVGAGI. CDR3 length: 16 amino acids. The CDR3 sequence is CASSYSVTGSRYEQYF. CDR3 sequence (DNA): TGTGCCAGCAGTTACTCGGTCACAGGGAGTCGCTACGAGCAGTACTTC.

This rearrangement joins TRBV7-3 to TRBJ2-3, with 12 bases fitting TRBD2. Trimming took 4 bases from V and 6 from J; bases not matched to a gene: 8. The germline CDR1 and CDR2 sequences are SGHTA and FQGTGA. This CDR3 is 16 amino acids long. The CDR3 DNA follows: TGTGCCAGCAGCTCCTCTAGCGGGGGGGCCTTTGATACGCAGTATTTT. Amino acids: CASSSSSGGAFDTQYF.

Only a few counts were recorded for this clone. The chain combines TRBV2 with TRBJ2-5; 12 bases map to TRBD1. Trimming took 7 bases from V and 2 from J; bases not matched to a gene: 5. Germline CDR1 and CDR2: SNHLY and FYNNEI. This CDR3 is 15 amino acids long. The CDR3 DNA reads TGTGCCAGCACGCGGGACAGGGGGCATCAAGAGACCCAGTACTTC. Encoded protein: CASTRDRGHQETQYF.

This clone was recorded once. This sequence joins TRBV19 and TRBJ2-1; no firm D call. The V gene lost 5 bases and the J gene lost 0 bases, with 8 bases spanning the gap. Per germline, CDR1 LNHDA and CDR2 SQIVND (reference sequence). This CDR3 contains 14 residues. The CDR3 loop is CASSGRSSYNEQFF. The CDR3, as DNA: TGTGCCAGTAGTGGGCGGAGCTCCTACAATGAGCAGTTCTTC.

The chain links TRBV7-3 to TRBJ2-7; maybe TRBD2 (5 bases). Looked up from germline, CDR1 is SGHTA and CDR2 is FQGTGA. This CDR3 is built from 13 residues. V was trimmed by 2 bases and J by 5 bases, leaving 10 bases between them. CDR3: CASSLGGVDEQYF. DNA of the CDR3: TGTGCCAGCAGCTTAGGAGGAGTGGACGAGCAGTACTTC.

The rearrangement uses TRBV6-5 and TRBJ2-7; possible D gene TRBD1, 5 bases. The CDR3 sequence is 14 residues long. The V gene's germline CDR1 is MNHEY and CDR2 SVGAGI. The ends were cut back, 0 bases at V and 7 bases at J, with 13 bases in the middle. The CDR3 nucleotides read TGTGCCAGCAGTTACTCGGGTGGGTCAGGGGAGCAGTACTTC. This gives the protein CASSYSGGSGEQYF.

This clone was observed a handful of times. This chain links TRBV5-1 with TRBJ2-5; D assignment may be TRBD1 or TRBD2 (6 bases each). This CDR3 is 15 amino acids long. From germline, CDR1 is SGHRS and CDR2 YFSETQ. Trimming removed 4 bases at V and 5 bases at J, with 18 bases between. Written as DNA, the CDR3 is TGCGCCAGCAGCCCCGGACGGGGGCTAAGGGAGACCCAGTACTTC. Translated: CASSPGRGLRETQYF.

The chain links TRBV6-5 to TRBJ2-7; tentatively, D is TRBD1 (6 bases). V gave up 6 bases and J gave up 7 bases, with 19 bases separating them. The germline gives CDR1 MNHEY, CDR2 SVGAGI. The CDR3 loop spans 14 amino acids. The CDR3 sequence is CASSPRGSTGEQYF. CDR3 bases: TGTGCCAGCAGCCCCAGGGGTAGCACCGGGGAGCAGTACTTC.

J is TRBJ1-2 and V is TRBV30, with D maybe TRBD1 (5 bases). The V end lost 4 bases, the J end lost 5 bases, and 8 bases lay between the germline ends. This CDR3 contains 11 residues. Germline assignment: CDR1 GTSNPN and CDR2 SVGIG (reference sequence). The chain's CDR3 is CAWTGSYGYTF. In DNA, the CDR3 is TGTGCCTGGACAGGGAGTTATGGCTACACCTTC.

This chain joins TRBV10-3 and TRBJ2-2, with TRBD2 identical over 12 bases. The germline V gene encodes CDR1 ENHRY and CDR2 SYGVKD. The CDR3 is 15 residues long. V dropped 11 bases and J dropped 5; count of bases not matched to a gene: 9. Here the CDR3 DNA reads TGTGCCGGGGCTAGCGGGGGGGCAAGGACCGGGGAGCTGTTTTTT. Protein: CAGASGGARTGELFF.

In the case of this clone: Germline is not matched at one junction end, which may reflect a read error. J is TRBJ2-7 and V is TRBV5-1; 7 nucleotides line up with TRBD1. Germline CDR1 and CDR2: SGHRS and YFSETQ. This CDR3 has 12 residues. The CDR3 loop is CASSLDRYEQYF. Here the CDR3 DNA reads TGCGCCAGCAGTTTGGACAGGTACGAGCAGTACTTC.

The V call is TRBV6-6, the J call TRBJ2-1, with a possible D match to TRBD1 (6 bases). The CDR3 is made up of 15 amino acids. Germline V gene sequence: CDR1 MNHNY, CDR2 SVGAGI (reference sequence). Trimming cost V 6 bases and J 0 bases, with 12 bases left between them. This CDR3 reads CASSPTGSSYNEQFF. The CDR3 coding sequence is TGTGCCAGCAGCCCCACAGGGAGCTCCTACAATGAGCAGTTCTTC.

The V and J genes are TRBV12-5 and TRBJ1-2; a weak D match, TRBD1 (6 bases). The germline CDR1 and CDR2 sequences are LGHNT and FRNRAP. The CDR3 length is 13 residues. The V end lost 4 bases, the J end lost 7 bases, and 13 bases lay between the germline ends. The CDR3 sequence is CASGYQGRGGYTF. The CDR3 DNA follows: TGTGCTAGTGGTTATCAGGGGAGGGGTGGCTACACCTTC.

The rearrangement joins TRBV11-2 to TRBJ2-1, with 7 bases matching TRBD1. Looked up from germline, CDR1 is SGHAT and CDR2 is FQNNGV. The length of the CDR3 is 15 residues. V gave up 1 base and J gave up 5 bases; unmatched junction bases: 5. CDR3 nucleotide sequence: TGTGCCAGCAGCTTAGCCTACGGGACAGACAATGAGCAGTTCTTC. Amino acids: CASSLAYGTDNEQFF.

This clone was detected a few times. This chain joins TRBV6-1 and TRBJ2-7, with D possibly matching TRBD1 (6 bases). Germline V gene sequence: CDR1 MNHNS, CDR2 SASEGT. The CDR3 length is 15 residues. V lost 2 bases, J lost 1 base, and 12 bases lay in between. The chain's CDR3 is CASSEYRQGSYEQYF. CDR3 nucleotides: TGTGCCAGCAGTGAATACAGGCAGGGGTCCTACGAGCAGTACTTC.

The chain uses TRBV29-1 and TRBJ1-2; 11 bases agree with TRBD1. In germline, CDR1 is SQVTM, CDR2 ANQGSEA. This CDR3 contains 13 residues. The trim removed 6 bases at V and 8 bases at J, leaving 8 bases unmatched. Here the CDR3 DNA reads TGCAGCGTAGACGGACAGGGGGCGCAGGGCTACACCTTC. Translated: CSVDGQGAQGYTF.

V usage is TRBV7-2 and J usage is TRBJ2-5; 14 bases are a match to TRBD2. CDR3 size: 16 residues. CDR1 and CDR2 (germline): SGHTA, FQGNSA. J was trimmed by 2 bases and V by 5 bases; bases with no gene match: 4. As DNA, the CDR3 is TGTGCCAGCAGCAGCAGACTAGCGGGGGGGCAAGAGACCCAGTACTTC. Its translation is CASSSRLAGGQETQYF.

The CDR3 nucleotides read TGTGCCAGCAGCTTGCAGGGGACAGGGAACACCGGGGAGCTGTTTTTT. Its protein is CASSLQGTGNTGELFF. The chain has TRBV7-9 and TRBJ2-2, with TRBD1 matching over 8 bases. Looked up from germline, CDR1 is SEHNR and CDR2 is FQNEAQ (reference sequence). This CDR3 has 16 residues. Trimming cost V 3 bases and J 1 base; bases outside gene matches: 4. Filled out from reference TRBV7-9 and TRBJ2-2, the complete variable domain reads DTGVSQNPRHKITKRGQNVTFRCDPISEHNRLYWYRQTLGQGPEFLTYFQNEAQLEKSRLLSDRFSAERPKGSFSTLEIQRTEQGDSAMYLCASSLQGTGNTGELFFGEGSRLTVL.

This clone was detected a few times. The chain has TRBV6-5 and TRBJ1-6; tentatively, D is TRBD1 (5 bases). The CDR3 runs 15 residues. Germline V gene lookup returns CDR1 MNHEY and CDR2 SVGAGI. V lost 5 bases, J lost 9 bases, and 17 bases lay in between. The CDR3 sequence is CASSRGPQWSSPLHF. The CDR3 DNA reads TGTGCCAGCAGTAGGGGACCGCAATGGAGTTCACCCCTCCACTTT.

The V call is TRBV7-2, the J call TRBJ1-2, with 7 bases aligning to TRBD1. This CDR3 comprises 13 residues. CDR1 and CDR2 (germline): SGHTA, FQGNSA. Losses at the gene ends were 5 bases for V and 7 bases for J; bases not matched to a gene: 7. The CDR3 protein is CASSPDRDAGYTF. CDR3 coding DNA: TGTGCCAGCAGCCCCGACAGGGATGCTGGCTACACCTTC.

The gene calls are TRBV20-1 and TRBJ1-2; D remains unclear. The CDR3 is made up of 11 amino acids. Between the trimmed V and J ends, which lost 6 bases and 4 bases, there was a span of 9 bases. The germline gives CDR1 DFQATT, CDR2 SNEGSKA (reference sequence). The CDR3 loop is CSAKVVYGYTF. Here the CDR3 DNA reads TGCAGTGCAAAGGTTGTCTATGGCTACACCTTC.

CDR3 nucleotide sequence: TGCGCCAGCAGCTTGGAGCGGGCCGGCGGAATGGGCGACTATGGCTACACCTTC. This sequence encodes CASSLERAGGMGDYGYTF. J is TRBJ1-2 and V is TRBV5-1; D unclear. The CDR3 has 18 residues. Trimming cost V 0 bases and J 3 bases, with 21 bases left between them. Germline V lookup: CDR1 SGHRS, CDR2 YFSETQ.

V usage is TRBV7-3 and J usage is TRBJ2-1; TRBD1 aligns across 8 bases. This CDR3 comprises 14 residues. V was pared by 4 bases and J by 7 bases, with 6 bases of the junction left unmatched. CDR1 is SGHTA, CDR2 FQGTGA, per germline. The chain's CDR3 is CASSSQGVGNEQFF. CDR3 bases: TGTGCCAGCAGCTCACAGGGGGTCGGGAATGAGCAGTTCTTC.